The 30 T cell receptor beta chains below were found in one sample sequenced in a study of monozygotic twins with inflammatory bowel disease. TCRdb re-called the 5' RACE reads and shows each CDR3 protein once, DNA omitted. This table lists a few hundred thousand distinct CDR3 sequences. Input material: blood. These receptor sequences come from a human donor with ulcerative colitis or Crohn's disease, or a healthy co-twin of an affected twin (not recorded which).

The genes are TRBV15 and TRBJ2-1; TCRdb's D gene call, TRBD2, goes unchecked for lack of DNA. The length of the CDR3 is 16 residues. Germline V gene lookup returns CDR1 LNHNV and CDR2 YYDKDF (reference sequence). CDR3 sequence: CATSWPTSGRYNEQFF.

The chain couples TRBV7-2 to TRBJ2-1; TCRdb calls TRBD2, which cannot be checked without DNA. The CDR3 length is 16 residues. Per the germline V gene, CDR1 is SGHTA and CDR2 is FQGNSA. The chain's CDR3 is CASSFQLARPLYEQFF.

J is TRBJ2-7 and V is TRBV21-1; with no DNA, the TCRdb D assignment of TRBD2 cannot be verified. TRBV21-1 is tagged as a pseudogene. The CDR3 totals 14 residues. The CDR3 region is CASPKRVGRNEQYF.

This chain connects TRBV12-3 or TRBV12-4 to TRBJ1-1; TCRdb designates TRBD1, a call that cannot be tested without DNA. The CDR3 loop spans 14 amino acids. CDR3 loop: CASIRDRGVPEAFF.

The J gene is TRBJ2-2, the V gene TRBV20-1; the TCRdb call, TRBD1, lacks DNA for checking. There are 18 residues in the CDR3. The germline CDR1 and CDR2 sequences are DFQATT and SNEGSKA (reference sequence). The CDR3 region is CSARDLASGGANTGELFF.

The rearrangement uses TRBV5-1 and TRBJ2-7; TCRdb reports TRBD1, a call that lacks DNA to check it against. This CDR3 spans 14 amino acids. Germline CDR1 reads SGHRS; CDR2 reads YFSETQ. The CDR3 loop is CASSLGQGAVEQYF.

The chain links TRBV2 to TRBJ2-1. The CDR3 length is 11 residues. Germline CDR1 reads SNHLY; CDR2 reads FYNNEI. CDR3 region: CASSYSNEQFF.

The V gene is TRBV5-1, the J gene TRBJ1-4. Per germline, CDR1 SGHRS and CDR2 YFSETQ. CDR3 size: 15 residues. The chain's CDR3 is CASSNTRGTNEKLFF.

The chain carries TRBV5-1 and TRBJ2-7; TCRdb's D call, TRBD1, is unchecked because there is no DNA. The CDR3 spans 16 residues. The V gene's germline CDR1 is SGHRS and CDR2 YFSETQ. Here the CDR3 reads CASSLGVTGETYEQYF.

The chain's CDR3 is CASSLSPRHGELFF. V and J are TRBV11-2 and TRBJ2-2; the D call of TRBD2 rests on TCRdb alone, since no DNA is present to check it. Germline lookup yields CDR1 SGHAT and CDR2 FQNNGV. The CDR3 extends over 14 amino acids.

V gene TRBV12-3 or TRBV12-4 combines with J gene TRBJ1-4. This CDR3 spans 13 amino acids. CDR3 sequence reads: CASSLSEEEKLFF.

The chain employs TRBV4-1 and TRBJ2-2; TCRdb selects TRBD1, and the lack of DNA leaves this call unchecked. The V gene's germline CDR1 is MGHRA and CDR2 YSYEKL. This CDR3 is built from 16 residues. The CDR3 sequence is CASSQSGQINTGELFF.

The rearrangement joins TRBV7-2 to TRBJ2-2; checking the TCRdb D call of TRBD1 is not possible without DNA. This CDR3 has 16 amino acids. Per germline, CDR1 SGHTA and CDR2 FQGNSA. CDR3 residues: CASSLSGGGYTGELFF.

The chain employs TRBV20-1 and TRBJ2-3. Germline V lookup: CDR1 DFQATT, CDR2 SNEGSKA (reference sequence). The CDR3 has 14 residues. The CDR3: CSARDVSGADTQYF.

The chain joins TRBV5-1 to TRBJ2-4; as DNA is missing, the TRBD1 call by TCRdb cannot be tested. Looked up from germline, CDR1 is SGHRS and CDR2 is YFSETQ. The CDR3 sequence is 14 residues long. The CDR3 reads CASTPGHRGDIQYF. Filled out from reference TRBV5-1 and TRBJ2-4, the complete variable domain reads KAGVTQTPRYLIKTRGQQVTLSCSPISGHRSVSWYQQTPGQGLQFLFEYFSETQRNKGNFPGRFSGRQFSNSRSEMNVSTLELGDSALYLCASTPGHRGDIQYFGAGTRLSVL.

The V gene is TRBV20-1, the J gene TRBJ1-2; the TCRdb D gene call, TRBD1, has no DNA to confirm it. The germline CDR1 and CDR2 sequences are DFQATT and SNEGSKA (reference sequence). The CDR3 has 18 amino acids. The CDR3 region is CSARDRRDRGRIRYGYTF.

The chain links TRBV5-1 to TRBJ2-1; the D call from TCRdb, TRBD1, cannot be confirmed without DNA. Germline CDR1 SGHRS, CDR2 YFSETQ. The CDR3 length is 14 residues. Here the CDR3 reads CASSLTGFVSWQFF.

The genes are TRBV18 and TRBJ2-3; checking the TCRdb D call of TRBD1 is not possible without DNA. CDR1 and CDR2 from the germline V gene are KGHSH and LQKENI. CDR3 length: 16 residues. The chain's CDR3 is CASSPRGRGSPDTQYF.

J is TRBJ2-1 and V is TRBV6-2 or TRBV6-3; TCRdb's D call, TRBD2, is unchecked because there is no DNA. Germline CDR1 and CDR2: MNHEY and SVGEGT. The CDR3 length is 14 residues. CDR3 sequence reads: CASNPGLANNEQFF.

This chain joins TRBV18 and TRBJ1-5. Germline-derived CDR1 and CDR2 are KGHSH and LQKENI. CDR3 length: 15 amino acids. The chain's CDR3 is CASSPLGMGNQPQHF.

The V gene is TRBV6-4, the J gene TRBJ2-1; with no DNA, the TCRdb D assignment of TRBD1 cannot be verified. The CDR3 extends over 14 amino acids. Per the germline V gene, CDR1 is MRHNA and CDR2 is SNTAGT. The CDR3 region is CASSANRGPYEQFF.

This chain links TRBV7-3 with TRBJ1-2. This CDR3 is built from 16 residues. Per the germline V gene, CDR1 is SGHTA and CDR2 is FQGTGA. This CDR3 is CGSSPLGGGNVYGYTF.

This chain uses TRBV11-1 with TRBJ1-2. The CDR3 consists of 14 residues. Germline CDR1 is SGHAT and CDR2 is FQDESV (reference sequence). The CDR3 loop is CASSLKDPDYGYTF.

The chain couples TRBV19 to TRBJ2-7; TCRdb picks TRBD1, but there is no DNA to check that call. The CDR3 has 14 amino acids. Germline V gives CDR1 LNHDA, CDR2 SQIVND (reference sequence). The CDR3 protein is CASRRTGDIYEQYF.

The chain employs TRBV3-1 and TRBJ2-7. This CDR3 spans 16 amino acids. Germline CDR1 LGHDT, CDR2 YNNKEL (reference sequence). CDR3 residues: CASSQDLASSSYEQYF.

The CDR3 reads CASNTPGQGRYEQYF. The chain links TRBV6-1 to TRBJ2-7; TCRdb gives TRBD1 as the D gene, but with no DNA this cannot be confirmed. This CDR3 contains 15 residues. Germline V lookup: CDR1 MNHNS, CDR2 SASEGT.

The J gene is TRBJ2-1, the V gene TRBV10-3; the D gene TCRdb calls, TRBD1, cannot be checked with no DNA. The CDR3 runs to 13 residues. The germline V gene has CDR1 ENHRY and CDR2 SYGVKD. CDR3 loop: CAISSGQRDEQFF.

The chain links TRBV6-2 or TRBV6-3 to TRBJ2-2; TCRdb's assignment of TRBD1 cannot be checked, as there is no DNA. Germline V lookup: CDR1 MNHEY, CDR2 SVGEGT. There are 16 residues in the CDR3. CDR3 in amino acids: CASRKTGTPNTGELFF.

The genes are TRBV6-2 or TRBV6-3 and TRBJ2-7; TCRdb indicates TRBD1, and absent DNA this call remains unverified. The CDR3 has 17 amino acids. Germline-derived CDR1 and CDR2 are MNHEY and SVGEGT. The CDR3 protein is CASSYEASRGFPYEQYF.

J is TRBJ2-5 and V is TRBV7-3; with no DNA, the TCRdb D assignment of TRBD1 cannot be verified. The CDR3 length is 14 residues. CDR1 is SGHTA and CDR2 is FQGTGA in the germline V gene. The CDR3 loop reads CASSFLGGRETQYF.